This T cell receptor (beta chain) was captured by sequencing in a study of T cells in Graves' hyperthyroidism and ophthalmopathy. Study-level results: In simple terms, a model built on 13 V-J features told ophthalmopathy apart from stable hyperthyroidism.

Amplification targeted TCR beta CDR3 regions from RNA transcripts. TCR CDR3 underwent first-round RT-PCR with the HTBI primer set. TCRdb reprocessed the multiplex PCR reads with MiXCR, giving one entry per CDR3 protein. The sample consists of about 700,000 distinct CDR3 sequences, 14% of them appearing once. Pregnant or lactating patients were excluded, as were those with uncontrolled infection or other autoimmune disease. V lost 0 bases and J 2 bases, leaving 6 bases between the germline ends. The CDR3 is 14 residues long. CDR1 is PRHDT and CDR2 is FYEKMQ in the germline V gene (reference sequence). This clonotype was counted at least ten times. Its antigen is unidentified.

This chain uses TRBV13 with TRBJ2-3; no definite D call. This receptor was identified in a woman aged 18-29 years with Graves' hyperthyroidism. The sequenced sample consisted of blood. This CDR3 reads CASSLGDNTDTQYF. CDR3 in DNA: TGTGCCAGCAGCTTAGGGGATAACACAGATACGCAGTATTTT. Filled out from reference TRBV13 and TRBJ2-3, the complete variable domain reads AAGVIQSPRHLIKEKRETATLKCYPIPRHDTVYWYQQGPGQDPQFLISFYEKMQSDKGSIPDRFSAQQFSDYHSELNMSSLELGDSALYFCASSLGDNTDTQYFGPGTRLTVL.